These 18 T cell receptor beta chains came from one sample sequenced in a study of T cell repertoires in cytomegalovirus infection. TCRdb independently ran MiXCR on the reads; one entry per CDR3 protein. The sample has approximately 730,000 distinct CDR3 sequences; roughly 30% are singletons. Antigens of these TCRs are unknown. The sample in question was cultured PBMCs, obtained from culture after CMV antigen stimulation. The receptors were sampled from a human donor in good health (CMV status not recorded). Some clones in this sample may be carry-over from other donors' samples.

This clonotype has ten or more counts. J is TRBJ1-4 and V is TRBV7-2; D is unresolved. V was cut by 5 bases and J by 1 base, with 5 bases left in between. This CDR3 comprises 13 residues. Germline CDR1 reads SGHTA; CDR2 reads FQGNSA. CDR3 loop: CASSIRTNEKLFF. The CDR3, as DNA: TGTGCCAGCAGCATTCGAACTAATGAAAAACTGTTTTTT.

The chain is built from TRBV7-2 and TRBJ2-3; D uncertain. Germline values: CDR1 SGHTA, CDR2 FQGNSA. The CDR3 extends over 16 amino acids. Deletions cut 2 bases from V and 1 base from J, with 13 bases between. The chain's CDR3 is CASSLQVGSGTDTQYF. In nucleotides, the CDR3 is TGTGCCAGCAGCTTACAGGTGGGATCTGGCACAGATACGCAGTATTTT. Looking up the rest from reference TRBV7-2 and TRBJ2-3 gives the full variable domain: GAGVSQSPSNKVTEKGKDVELRCDPISGHTALYWYRQSLGQGLEFLIYFQGNSAPDKSGLPSDRFSAERTGGSVSTLTIQRTQQEDSAVYLCASSLQVGSGTDTQYFGPGTRLTVL.

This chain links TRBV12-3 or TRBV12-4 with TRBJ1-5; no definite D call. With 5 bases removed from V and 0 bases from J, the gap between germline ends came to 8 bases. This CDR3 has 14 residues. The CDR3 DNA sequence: TGTGCCAGCAGTAACCCGGGTAGCAATCAGCCCCAGCATTTT. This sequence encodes CASSNPGSNQPQHF.

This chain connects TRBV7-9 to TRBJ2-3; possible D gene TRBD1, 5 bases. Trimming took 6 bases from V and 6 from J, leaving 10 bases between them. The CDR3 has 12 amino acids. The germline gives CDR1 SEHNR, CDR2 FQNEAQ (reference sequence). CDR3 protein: CASRSTADTQYF. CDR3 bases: TGTGCCAGCAGATCGACAGCCGATACGCAGTATTTT. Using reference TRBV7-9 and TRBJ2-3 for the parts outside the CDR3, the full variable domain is DTGVSQNPRHKITKRGQNVTFRCDPISEHNRLYWYRQTLGQGPEFLTYFQNEAQLEKSRLLSDRFSAERPKGSFSTLEIQRTEQGDSAMYLCASRSTADTQYFGPGTRLTVL.

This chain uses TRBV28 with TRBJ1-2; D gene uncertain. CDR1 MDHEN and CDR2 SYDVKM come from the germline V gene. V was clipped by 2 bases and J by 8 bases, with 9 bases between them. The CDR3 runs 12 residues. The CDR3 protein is CASSLILGGYTF. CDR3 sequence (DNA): TGTGCCAGCAGTTTAATCCTGGGGGGCTACACCTTC.

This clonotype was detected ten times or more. The CDR3 DNA follows: TGTGCCAGCAGCTTAGCGGGGATTGCGATAGAAAAACTGTTTTTT. Its translation: CASSLAGIAIEKLFF. This sequence joins TRBV7-2 and TRBJ1-4; D gene uncertain. The CDR3 extends over 15 amino acids. The germline CDR1 and CDR2 sequences are SGHTA and FQGNSA. V lost 0 bases, J lost 8 bases, and 13 bases lay in between.

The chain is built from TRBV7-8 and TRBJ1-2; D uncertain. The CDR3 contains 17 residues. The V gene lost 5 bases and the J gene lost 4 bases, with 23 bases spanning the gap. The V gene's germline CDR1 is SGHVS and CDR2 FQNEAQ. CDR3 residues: CASSPLGIGNDRYGYTF. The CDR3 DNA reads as TGTGCCAGCAGCCCTTTAGGGATAGGAAATGACCGCTATGGCTACACCTTC.

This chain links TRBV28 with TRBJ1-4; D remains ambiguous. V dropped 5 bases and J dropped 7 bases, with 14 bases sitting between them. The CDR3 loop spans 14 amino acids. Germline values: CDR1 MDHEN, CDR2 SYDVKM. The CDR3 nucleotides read TGTGCCAGCAGTCGAGGACTCGGCCCTGAAAAACTGTTTTTT. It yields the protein CASSRGLGPEKLFF.

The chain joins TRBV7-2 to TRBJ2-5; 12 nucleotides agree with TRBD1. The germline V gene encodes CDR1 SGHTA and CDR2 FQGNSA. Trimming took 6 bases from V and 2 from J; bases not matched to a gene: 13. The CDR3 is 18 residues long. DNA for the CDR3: TGTGCCAGCAGACAAGGGACAGGGGGCCGAGGCCCTCAAGAGACCCAGTACTTC. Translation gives CASRQGTGGRGPQETQYF.

The CDR3 loop is CASSYSTADTQYF. In DNA form, the CDR3 reads TGTGCCAGCAGTTACTCGACAGCAGATACGCAGTATTTT. This rearrangement joins TRBV6-2 or TRBV6-3 to TRBJ2-3; D might be TRBD1 (5 bases). V lost 0 bases and J 4 bases, leaving 5 bases between the germline ends. In germline, CDR1 is MNHEY, CDR2 SVGEGT. The CDR3 runs to 13 residues.

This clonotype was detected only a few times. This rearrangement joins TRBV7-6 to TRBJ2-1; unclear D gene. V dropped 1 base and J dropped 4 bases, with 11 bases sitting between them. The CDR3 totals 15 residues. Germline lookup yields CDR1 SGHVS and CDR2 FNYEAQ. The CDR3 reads CASSLGPADYNEQFF. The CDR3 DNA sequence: TGTGCCAGCAGCTTAGGTCCGGCGGATTACAATGAGCAGTTCTTC.

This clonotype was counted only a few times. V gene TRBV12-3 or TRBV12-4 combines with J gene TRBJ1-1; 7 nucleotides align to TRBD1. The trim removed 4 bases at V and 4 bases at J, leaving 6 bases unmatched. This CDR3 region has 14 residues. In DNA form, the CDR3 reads TGTGCCAGCAGTTCCGACAGGGCGGGCACTGAAGCTTTCTTT. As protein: CASSSDRAGTEAFF.

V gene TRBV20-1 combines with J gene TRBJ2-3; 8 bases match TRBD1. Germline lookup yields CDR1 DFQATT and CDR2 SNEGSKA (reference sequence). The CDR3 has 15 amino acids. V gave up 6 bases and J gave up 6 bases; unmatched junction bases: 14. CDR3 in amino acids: CSASLQQGVHDTQYF. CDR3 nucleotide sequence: TGCAGTGCGAGCCTTCAACAGGGGGTACACGATACGCAGTATTTT.

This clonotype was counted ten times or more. The CDR3 spells CASRGQIHSGNTIYF. The CDR3 nucleotides are TGTGCCAGCAGGGGACAGATTCACTCTGGAAACACCATATATTTT. The chain joins TRBV7-9 to TRBJ1-3; 7 bases are a match to TRBD1. This CDR3 region has 15 residues. Germline V gene sequence: CDR1 SEHNR, CDR2 FQNEAQ (reference sequence). The ends lost 6 bases at V and 0 bases at J; junction bases unmatched: 5.

This chain's CDR3 is CASSEGPGQIRIMNTEAFF. In nucleotides, the CDR3 is TGTGCCAGCAGTGAAGGCCCCGGACAGATAAGGATAATGAACACTGAAGCTTTCTTT. V gene TRBV2 combines with J gene TRBJ1-1; possibly TRBD1 for D (6 bases). V was clipped by 1 base and J by 0 bases, with 21 bases between them. The CDR3 is made up of 19 amino acids. The germline CDR1 and CDR2 sequences are SNHLY and FYNNEI. Complete variable domain (other parts from reference TRBV2 and TRBJ1-1): EPEVTQTPSHQVTQMGQEVILRCVPISNHLYFYWYRQILGQKVEFLVSFYNNEISEKSEIFDDQFSVERPDGSNFTLKIRSTKLEDSAMYFCASSEGPGQIRIMNTEAFFGQGTRLTVV.

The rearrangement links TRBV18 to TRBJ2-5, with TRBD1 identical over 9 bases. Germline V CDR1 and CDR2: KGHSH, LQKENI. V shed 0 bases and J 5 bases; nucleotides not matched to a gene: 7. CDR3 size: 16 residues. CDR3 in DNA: TGTGCCAGCTCACCACCGGGACAGGGATTGTGGGAGACCCAGTACTTC. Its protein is CASSPPGQGLWETQYF.

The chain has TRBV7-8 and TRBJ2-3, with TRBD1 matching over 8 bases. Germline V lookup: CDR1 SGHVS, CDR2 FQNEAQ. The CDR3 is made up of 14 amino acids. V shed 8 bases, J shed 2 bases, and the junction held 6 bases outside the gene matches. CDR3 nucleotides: TGTGCCAGCTGTTCGGACAGGGCCACAGATACGCAGTATTTT. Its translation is CASCSDRATDTQYF.

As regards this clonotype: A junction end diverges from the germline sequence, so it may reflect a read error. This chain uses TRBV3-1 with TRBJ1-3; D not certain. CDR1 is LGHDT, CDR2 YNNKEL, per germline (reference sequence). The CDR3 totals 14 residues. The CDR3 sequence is CASGHVGSGNTIYF. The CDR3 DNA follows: TGTGCCAGCGGCCATGTGGGCTCTGGAAACACCATATATTTT.